This T cell receptor beta chain stems from a study of T cell repertoires in cytomegalovirus infection (dated by TCRdb to between 2018 and 2021). About the study as a whole: Because public TCR beta signatures pointed to carriage of CMV infection together with the matching HLA type, the HLA type of each donor mattered for the analysis.

The sequencer listed for this sample is Illumina HiSeq 1500. TCRdb handled the public reads itself, with Q25 trimming in fastp and clone calling in MiXCR, and kept productive beta chains. A single entry per CDR3 protein holds the most common genes and DNA from its merged rows. The sample table lists 200,000 to 300,000 distinct CDR3 sequences, around 12% of them with a count of one. Of the sample, 1.5% to 2% is held by the ten largest clones. This clonotype was recorded at least ten times. Its antigen specificity is not known. Qualities for individual bases were not recorded, and no much larger clone is one base off. Results and caveats for the whole study, not just this receptor: In both this cohort and an independent approximately 350-donor cohort, the cumulative frequency of public TCR beta family members distinguished carriers of CMV infection plus the relevant HLA type. The ex vivo response was dominated by HLA-C-restricted CMV-specific TCR beta clonotypes, which also provided the single most frequent clonotype in two of eight donors.

Measured from the cysteine to the phenylalanine, the CDR3 is 14 residues long. Only CDR3 DNA is held: 42 bases, read in frame from base 1. V ends up 4 bases short and J 1 base short, with an unmatched junction base count of 2. CDR1 SGHTA and CDR2 FQGTGA are derived from the germline V gene. Recombination connected TRBV7-3 to TRBJ1-1; TRBD1 aligns with 8 central bases. Source material: PBMCs. The TCR sequence derives from a human donor in good health (CMV status not recorded). Some clones in this sample may be carry-over from other donors' samples. Here the CDR3 is given as CASSYGQGNTEAFF. The sequence in DNA is TGTGCCAGCAGCTACGGACAGGGGAACACTGAAGCTTTCTTT.